The rows below give T cell receptor beta chains drawn from one sample of a study of T cell repertoires in cytomegalovirus infection. TCRdb itself ran the reads through MiXCR, one entry per CDR3 protein. The repertoire includes about 440,000 distinct CDR3 sequences, approximately 32% of them detected once, and 12% to 15% sits in the top ten. Sequenced: PBMCs. All receptors come from a human donor in good health (CMV status not recorded). Some clones in this sample may be carry-over from other donors' samples. Both conserved end residues are part of each CDR3. A D gene is named only where the DNA matches it firmly. Size values are once, few and many counts, or a class for expanded clones, and some rows have none.

v_gene: TRBV19; j_gene: TRBJ2-2; abundance: .; len: 15; d_gene: TRBD1; CDR3nt: TGTGCCAGTAGCCCGGGACAGGGTATCCCCGGGGAGCTGTTTTTT; CDR3aa: CASSPGQGIPGELFF
v_gene: TRBV7-9; j_gene: TRBJ2-1; abundance: .; len: 13; d_gene: .; CDR3nt: TGTGCCACCATCCCTGGGGGCGACAATGAGCAGTTCTTC; CDR3aa: CATIPGGDNEQFF
v_gene: TRBV12-3/TRBV12-4; j_gene: TRBJ1-5; abundance: many; len: 15; d_gene: TRBD1; CDR3nt: TGTGCCAGCAGCTCCCAAACAGGGGTCGGTCAGCCCCAGCATTTT; CDR3aa: CASSSQTGVGQPQHF
v_gene: TRBV7-9; j_gene: TRBJ2-7; abundance: .; len: 14; d_gene: .; CDR3nt: TGTGCCAGCAGCCCCGAGGGGTCCATGGACGAGCAGTACTTC; CDR3aa: CASSPEGSMDEQYF
v_gene: TRBV29-1; j_gene: TRBJ2-3; abundance: few; len: 12; d_gene: .; CDR3nt: TGCAGCGCCCGAAGCCCCGGGGGTACGCAGTATTTT; CDR3aa: CSARSPGGTQYF
v_gene: TRBV7-8; j_gene: TRBJ2-5; abundance: many; len: 15; d_gene: .; CDR3nt: TGTGCCAGCAGCTTAGCTCGACACACACAAGAGACCCAGTACTTC; CDR3aa: CASSLARHTQETQYF
v_gene: TRBV24-1; j_gene: TRBJ2-3; abundance: few; len: 17; d_gene: .; CDR3nt: TGTGCCACCAGTGACACGAAGGCGGGGGCAGGCACAGATACGCAGTATTTT; CDR3aa: CATSDTKAGAGTDTQYF
v_gene: TRBV10-3; j_gene: TRBJ2-7; abundance: .; len: 16; d_gene: .; CDR3nt: TGTGCCATCAGTGAGTCGGTAGTCACGGAGGTCTACGAGCAGTACTTC; CDR3aa: CAISESVVTEVYEQYF
v_gene: TRBV19; j_gene: TRBJ2-7; abundance: .; len: 14; d_gene: .; CDR3nt: TGTGCCAGTCGTCCCCGGGCTGAACACTACGAGCAGTACTTC; CDR3aa: CASRPRAEHYEQYF
v_gene: TRBV27; j_gene: TRBJ2-5; abundance: few; len: 14; d_gene: .; CDR3nt: TGTGCCAGCAGTTTAGGTACTACAGAAGAGACCCAGTACTTC; CDR3aa: CASSLGTTEETQYF
v_gene: TRBV12-3/TRBV12-4; j_gene: TRBJ1-5; abundance: many; len: 13; d_gene: .; CDR3nt: TGTGCCAGCAGCTCTCCTCCTAATCAGCCCCAGCATTTT; CDR3aa: CASSSPPNQPQHF
v_gene: TRBV2; j_gene: TRBJ1-3; abundance: .; len: 17; d_gene: TRBD1; CDR3nt: TGTGCCAGCAGTCCCGGGACAGGGGCCGGCTCTGGAAACACCATATATTTT; CDR3aa: CASSPGTGAGSGNTIYF
v_gene: TRBV20-1; j_gene: TRBJ2-6; abundance: .; len: 19; d_gene: TRBD1; CDR3nt: TGCAGTGCTCCCAGAGCAGGGGGCGCCGCGTATGCTGGGGCCAACGTCCTGACTTTC; CDR3aa: CSAPRAGGAAYAGANVLTF
v_gene: TRBV19; j_gene: TRBJ2-1; abundance: few; len: 16; d_gene: TRBD1; CDR3nt: TGTGCCAGTAGTCAGACACAGGGGGCGGTCTACAATGAGCAGTTCTTC; CDR3aa: CASSQTQGAVYNEQFF
v_gene: TRBV11-2; j_gene: TRBJ2-1; abundance: .; len: 14; d_gene: .; CDR3nt: TGTGCCAGCAGCTTAGATCGACACGACAATGAGCAGTTCTTC; CDR3aa: CASSLDRHDNEQFF
v_gene: TRBV7-9; j_gene: TRBJ2-7; abundance: many; len: 12; d_gene: .; CDR3nt: TGTGCCAGCAGCCCTACAGGGAACGAGCAGTACTTC; CDR3aa: CASSPTGNEQYF